The 9 T cell receptor beta chains reported below all come from one sample, sequenced in a study of blood T cell repertoires in COVID-19. TCRdb's copy holds only in-frame clones and misses some; the assay was immunoSEQ multiplex PCR. The data contain nearly 300,000 clones, roughly 90% of them singletons. The material sequenced was PBMCs or T cells enriched from blood (not recorded which). These receptors all stem from a woman between 45 and 60 years old who had been exposed to COVID-19.

This chain uses TRBV6-1 with TRBJ1-2; a weak D match, TRBD1 (6 bases). Trimming took 3 bases from V and 6 from J, leaving 17 bases between them. The CDR3 has 15 amino acids. Germline CDR1 is MNHNS and CDR2 is SASEGT. The CDR3 bases are TGTGCCAGCAGTGAGGGGGCAATTTCAGCGGATGGCTACACCTTC. Its translation is CASSEGAISADGYTF.

The gene calls are TRBV7-9 and TRBJ1-5, with D maybe TRBD1 (6 bases). Trimming removed 3 bases at V and 5 bases at J, with 20 bases between. The CDR3 spans 17 residues. The germline V gene has CDR1 SEHNR and CDR2 FQNEAQ (reference sequence). The CDR3: CASSFPPTGGADQPQHF. CDR3 sequence (DNA): TGTGCCAGCAGCTTCCCCCCCACGGGGGGCGCGGATCAGCCCCAGCATTTT.

The gene calls are TRBV11-2 and TRBJ2-7; 15 nucleotides line up with TRBD2. CDR1 is SGHAT, CDR2 FQNNGV, per germline. V lost 2 bases and J lost 2; bases outside the gene matches: 10. The CDR3 consists of 19 residues. This chain's CDR3 is CASSLFGGLAGGPPYEQYF. The CDR3 DNA reads TGTGCCAGCAGCTTATTCGGGGGACTAGCGGGGGGTCCCCCCTACGAGCAGTACTTC.

The chain recombines TRBV3-1 (or the pseudogene TRBV3-2) with TRBJ1-6, with TRBD1 matching over 11 bases. The CDR3 has 17 amino acids. V shed 4 bases, J shed 7 bases, and the junction held 9 bases outside the gene matches. The V gene's germline CDR1 is LGHDT and CDR2 YNNKEL (reference sequence). The CDR3: CASSPYPGTGGNSPLHF. The CDR3 DNA sequence: TGTGCCAGCAGCCCATATCCGGGGACAGGGGGGAATTCACCCCTCCACTTT.

The chain is built from TRBV28 and TRBJ2-5; 9 bases match TRBD2. CDR1 is MDHEN and CDR2 is SYDVKM in the germline V gene. J lost 5 bases, V lost 5 bases, and 6 bases had no gene match. The CDR3 spans 14 residues. CDR3 nucleotide sequence: TGTGCCAGCAGTCCGCGGGGGGGATGGGAGACCCAGTACTTC. This translates into CASSPRGGWETQYF.

The genes are TRBV11-2 and TRBJ1-3, with unresolved D. Germline CDR1 reads SGHAT; CDR2 reads FQNNGV. This CDR3 is 16 amino acids long. The V end lost 0 bases, the J end lost 0 bases, and 9 bases lay between the germline ends. CDR3 sequence: CASSLDRGFSGNTIYF. CDR3 bases: TGTGCCAGCAGCTTAGATCGGGGATTCTCTGGAAACACCATATATTTT. The full variable domain, completed using reference TRBV11-2 and TRBJ1-3, is EAGVAQSPRYKIIEKRQSVAFWCNPISGHATLYWYQQILGQGPKLLIQFQNNGVVDDSQLPKDRFSAERLKGVDSTLKIQPAKLEDSAVYLCASSLDRGFSGNTIYFGEGSWLTVV.

This chain joins TRBV20-1 and TRBJ2-1, with D perhaps matching TRBD2 (5 bases). The CDR3 covers 11 residues. CDR1 and CDR2 from the germline V gene are DFQATT and SNEGSKA (reference sequence). The CDR3 region is CRGSSGNEQFF. The CDR3 coding sequence is TGCAGGGGTTCCTCGGGGAATGAGCAGTTCTTC.

The chain combines TRBV15 with TRBJ2-1; 7 bases line up with TRBD1. Germline loops: CDR1 LNHNV, CDR2 YYDKDF (reference sequence). The CDR3 contains 16 residues. V trimming: 0 bases; J trimming: 5 bases; junction bases outside the gene matches: 7. CDR3 protein: CATSRDEGRGNNEQFF. CDR3 nucleotides: TGTGCCACCAGCAGAGATGAGGGCAGGGGGAACAATGAGCAGTTCTTC.

The chain joins TRBV30 to TRBJ2-3, with D perhaps matching TRBD1 (5 bases). V dropped 2 bases and J dropped 1 base, with 10 bases sitting between them. This CDR3 has 14 amino acids. In germline, CDR1 is GTSNPN, CDR2 SVGIG (reference sequence). CDR3 sequence: CAWSLRGRTDTQYF. CDR3 DNA sequence: TGTGCCTGGAGTCTAAGGGGCCGCACAGATACGCAGTATTTT.